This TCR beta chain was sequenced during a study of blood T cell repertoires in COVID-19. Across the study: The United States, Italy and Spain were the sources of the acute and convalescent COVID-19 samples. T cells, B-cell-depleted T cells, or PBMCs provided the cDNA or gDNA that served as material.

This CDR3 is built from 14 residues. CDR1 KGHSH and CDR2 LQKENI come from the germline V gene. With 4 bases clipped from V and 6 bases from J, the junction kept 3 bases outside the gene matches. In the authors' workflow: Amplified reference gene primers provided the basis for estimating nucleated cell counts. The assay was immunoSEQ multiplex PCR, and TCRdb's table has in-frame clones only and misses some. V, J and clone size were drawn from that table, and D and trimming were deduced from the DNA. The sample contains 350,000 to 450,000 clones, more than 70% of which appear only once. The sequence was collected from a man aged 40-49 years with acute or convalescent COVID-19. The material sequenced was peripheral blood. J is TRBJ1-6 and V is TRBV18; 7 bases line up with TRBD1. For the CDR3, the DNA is TGTGCCAGCTCACATAGGGACAGTAATTCACCCCTCCACTTT. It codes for CASSHRDSNSPLHF.